These T cell receptor beta chains were read from a single sample in a study of T cell responses to AZD1222 COVID-19 vaccine. Using immunoSEQ multiplex PCR, the repertoire was profiled, and TCRdb retains in-frame clones only, with some absent. Here the sample spans some 96,000 clones, more than 75% being singletons. The material was peripheral blood, obtained on day 0 of MenACWY control vaccination. The origin of the receptors is an adult in good health. CDR3s include the opening cysteine and the closing phenylalanine or tryptophan. Fields, in order: CDR3 DNA, CDR3 protein, clone size, D gene, V gene, J gene. D genes are given only for firm matches. For some rows the clone size is stated as once, few or many, or as a class when expanded; others skip it.

TGTGCCAGCAGTACCGACAGAGACTATGGCTACACCTTC	CASSTDRDYGYTF	.	.	TRBV2	TRBJ1-2
TGTGCCAGCAGCCTGGGACAGGAGGCCTACGAGCAGTACTTC	CASSLGQEAYEQYF	.	TRBD1	TRBV27	TRBJ2-7
TGTGCCAGCAGCCCTACACTCCACAATCAGCCCCAGCATTTT	CASSPTLHNQPQHF	.	.	TRBV28	TRBJ1-5
TGTGCCATCACCGGGTCAGGGGGCGCTTATGGCTACACCTTC	CAITGSGGAYGYTF	.	TRBD1	TRBV10-3	TRBJ1-2
TGTGCCAGCAGCGTGGACTCCGGGAGTACCGGATACAATGAGCAGTTCTTC	CASSVDSGSTGYNEQFF	.	.	TRBV9	TRBJ2-1
TGTGCCAGCAGCTCCTTTTGGGCGGGCGGAACTAATGAAAAACTGTTTTTT	CASSSFWAGGTNEKLFF	.	.	TRBV5-8	TRBJ1-4
TGCGCCAGCAGCCAAATGACAGGGAACGCCTATGGCTACACCTTC	CASSQMTGNAYGYTF	.	TRBD1	TRBV4-3	TRBJ1-2
TGTGCCACCAGCAGAGAATGGGGACCGGGACAATGGGCAACAGATACGCAGTATTTT	CATSREWGPGQWATDTQYF	once	.	TRBV15	TRBJ2-3
TGTGCCATCAGTGAGACAGGGAACCAGCCCCAGCATTTT	CAISETGNQPQHF	.	.	TRBV10-3	TRBJ1-5
TGTGCCAGCTCACCACCCGCTCAGGGGAGGGGTACGCAGTATTTT	CASSPPAQGRGTQYF	.	.	TRBV18	TRBJ2-3
TGTGCCAGTAGTGACGGGGATCCTACAGATGGCTACACCTTC	CASSDGDPTDGYTF	.	.	TRBV19	TRBJ1-2
TGTGCCAGCAGCTTAGGGACGTACACCGGGGAGCTGTTTTTT	CASSLGTYTGELFF	.	.	TRBV7-9	TRBJ2-2
TGCGCCAGCAGCCAAGATTTGGCCCACTCCGCGGGGGAGCTGTTTTTT	CASSQDLAHSAGELFF	.	.	TRBV4-3	TRBJ2-2
TGTGCCAGCAGCCCGGCGGACCTAGCCAAAAACATTCAGTACTTC	CASSPADLAKNIQYF	.	.	TRBV28	TRBJ2-4
TGTGCCAGCAGCTCAGGACAGGGAATGAACACTGAAGCTTTCTTT	CASSSGQGMNTEAFF	.	TRBD1	TRBV11-1	TRBJ1-1
TGTGCCAGCAATCCTCGACTAGCGGGAGCCTACGAGCAGTACTTC	CASNPRLAGAYEQYF	once	TRBD2	TRBV2	TRBJ2-7
TGTGCCAGCAGCCACACAGGGGTTGAGCAGTTCTTC	CASSHTGVEQFF	.	TRBD1	TRBV14	TRBJ2-1
TGTGCCATCAGTGAGGACAGACGTGGCCTTGGCTACACCTTC	CAISEDRRGLGYTF	.	.	TRBV10-3	TRBJ1-2
TGTGCCAGCAGCCTGGACAGAAACACTGAAGCTTTCTTT	CASSLDRNTEAFF	.	.	TRBV11-2	TRBJ1-1
TGCAGCGTTGGGCGGGGTGGCACAGATACGCAGTATTTT	CSVGRGGTDTQYF	once	.	TRBV29-1	TRBJ2-3
TGTGCCAGCAGTGACCTCCGGGACATCGATCAGCCCCAGCATTTT	CASSDLRDIDQPQHF	.	.	TRBV28	TRBJ1-5
TGCGCCAGCAGCTTGGTGGGGGACCTGACTGAAGCTTTCTTT	CASSLVGDLTEAFF	.	.	TRBV5-1	TRBJ1-1
TGTGCCAGCAAGAGGGACTATGGCTACACCTTC	CASKRDYGYTF	.	.	TRBV7-2	TRBJ1-2
TGTGCCAGCAGTTATGTAGCGGGGGTTGGCTACACCTTC	CASSYVAGVGYTF	once	.	TRBV6-5	TRBJ1-2
TGTGCCAGCAGCTTGGGGGGACAGCGAGCCTACGAGCAGTACTTC	CASSLGGQRAYEQYF	.	TRBD1	TRBV5-4	TRBJ2-7
TGCAGCGTGGCCCCTAGCCGGGATGCCGGGGAGCTGTTTTTT	CSVAPSRDAGELFF	.	.	TRBV29-1	TRBJ2-2
TGTGCCAGCAGCGAAATGGGACAGGGAGAAGGCTACACCTTC	CASSEMGQGEGYTF	.	TRBD1	TRBV28	TRBJ1-2
TGTGCCAGCAGTGCACAGGGCCTCTCTGGAAACACCATATATTTT	CASSAQGLSGNTIYF	few	.	TRBV2	TRBJ1-3
TGTGCCTGGAGAACCGGGGGGGACACTGAAGCTTTCTTT	CAWRTGGDTEAFF	.	.	TRBV30	TRBJ1-1
TGCGCCAGCAGCCAAGTCGGACAGGGACAAGAGACCCAGTACTTC	CASSQVGQGQETQYF	.	TRBD1	TRBV4-3	TRBJ2-5
TGTGCCAGCAGCCGAGGGACAGGGGGCCCGGAGACCCAGTACTTC	CASSRGTGGPETQYF	.	TRBD1	TRBV14	TRBJ2-5
TGTGCCAGCAGTTATGTCGGCAGTGGGGCCAACGTCCTGACTTTC	CASSYVGSGANVLTF	.	.	TRBV6-5	TRBJ2-6
TGTGCCACCAGTGATCCACCCCTTTCCACCGGGGAGCTGTTTTTT	CATSDPPLSTGELFF	.	.	TRBV24-1	TRBJ2-2
TGTGCCAGCAGCTTTACACCCCCTAACTATGGCTACACCTTC	CASSFTPPNYGYTF	.	.	TRBV7-2	TRBJ1-2
TGTGCCAGCAGCTTAGGGGACGGAGACTCTGGAAACACCATATATTTT	CASSLGDGDSGNTIYF	.	.	TRBV7-9	TRBJ1-3
TGTGCCAGTAGTATTTTGAGGGACAGGGCATACGTAAGCAATCAGCCCCAGCATTTT	CASSILRDRAYVSNQPQHF	.	TRBD1	TRBV19	TRBJ1-5
TGTGCCAGCAGCTCCCGTCCGACGGGGGGATATGGCTACACCTTC	CASSSRPTGGYGYTF	.	.	TRBV9	TRBJ1-2
TGTGCCAGCAGCCCCCTGAATGGGACTAGCGGCTCCTACGAGCAGTACTTC	CASSPLNGTSGSYEQYF	once	TRBD2	TRBV7-9	TRBJ2-7
TGCGCCAGCAGCCCCCGAGACCGGAACACTGAAGCTTTCTTT	CASSPRDRNTEAFF	once	.	TRBV5-1	TRBJ1-1
TGTGCCAGTAGTATCGGGACTAGTGGAGGGCGGAATGAGCAGTTCTTC	CASSIGTSGGRNEQFF	.	TRBD2	TRBV19	TRBJ2-1
TGCGCCAGCAGCCAACAGGGGGCTGGAGAGACCCAGTACTTC	CASSQQGAGETQYF	.	TRBD1	TRBV4-1	TRBJ2-5
TGTGCCAGCAGCAAAGTAGGCGGCAGGGAGGATACGCAGTATTTT	CASSKVGGREDTQYF	once	.	TRBV21-1	TRBJ2-3
TGTGCCAGCAGCTTAATGGGTCTCGATGAGCAGTTCTTC	CASSLMGLDEQFF	.	.	TRBV7-2	TRBJ2-1
TGTGCCAGCTTTACGGGACAGCACAATCAGCCCCAGCATTTT	CASFTGQHNQPQHF	once	TRBD1	TRBV6-5	TRBJ1-5
TGTGCCAGCAGCTTAGAGGGCAGGGGGCAGTACGAGCAGTACTTC	CASSLEGRGQYEQYF	.	TRBD1	TRBV7-2	TRBJ2-7
TGTGCCAGCAGCCAGGGCGGCGCCTATGAAAAACTGTTTTTT	CASSQGGAYEKLFF	.	.	TRBV3-1/TRBV3-2	TRBJ1-4
TGTGCCAGCAGTTTGGGGGTAGCGGGAGGAGGCGAGCAGTTCTTC	CASSLGVAGGGEQFF	.	TRBD2	TRBV27	TRBJ2-1
TGTGCCAGCAGGACGGGGGCCGGGGAGCTGTTTTTT	CASRTGAGELFF	.	.	TRBV6-5	TRBJ2-2
TGCGCCAGCAGCGAGCAGGGGGCGCGGGCCTATGGCTACACCTTC	CASSEQGARAYGYTF	.	TRBD1	TRBV5-1	TRBJ1-2
TGTGCCAGCAGCTTAGAGGGGACTGAGTACGAGCAGTACTTC	CASSLEGTEYEQYF	.	.	TRBV7-2	TRBJ2-7
TGCAGCGGGCAGCTACAGGGGAACACTGAAGCTTTCTTT	CSGQLQGNTEAFF	.	.	TRBV29-1	TRBJ1-1
TGCGCCAGCAGTAAACAAGACCCAGGGACTAGCGCCGTCTCCTACGAGCAGTACTTC	CASSKQDPGTSAVSYEQYF	.	TRBD2	TRBV10-2	TRBJ2-7
TGTGCCAGCAGTCGTAGCGGCGGGGATACGCAGTATTTT	CASSRSGGDTQYF	.	.	TRBV6-5	TRBJ2-3
TGTGCCAGCTCGCCCGGCTCCGTACTTTATGGCTACACCTTC	CASSPGSVLYGYTF	.	.	TRBV18	TRBJ1-2
TGCGCCAGCAGCCCCTCTCGGACTAGCGGCTACGAGCAGTACTTC	CASSPSRTSGYEQYF	.	TRBD2	TRBV5-1	TRBJ2-7
TGTGCCAGCAGTTTCTGGTCCGGTGGCTCTGGAAACACCATATATTTT	CASSFWSGGSGNTIYF	.	.	TRBV6-5	TRBJ1-3
TGCGCCAGCAGCCCCCAGGACAGGGTGGAAGAGACCCAGTACTTC	CASSPQDRVEETQYF	.	TRBD1	TRBV4-1	TRBJ2-5
TGTGCCAGCAACCAAAGATCCGAGCAGTACTTC	CASNQRSEQYF	once	.	TRBV2	TRBJ2-7
TGTGCCAGCACGGCGTCTCCCTCTGGGGCCAACGTCCTGACTTTC	CASTASPSGANVLTF	.	.	TRBV5-5	TRBJ2-6
TGTGCCAGTAGTTCAAAGCCCCGGAACACTGAAGCTTTCTTT	CASSSKPRNTEAFF	.	.	TRBV19	TRBJ1-1